A single sample is the source of the 29 T cell receptor beta chains below, sequenced in a study of identifying expanded T cells in peripheral blood. Data came from immunoSEQ multiplex PCR; TCRdb stores just in-frame clones and leaves some out. Altogether 100,000 or so clones are present, around 88% being singletons, with the ten largest covering over 15%. The sequenced sample consisted of blood. These receptors all stem from a person aged 18 to 75 in good health.

In its sample, this clone was seen once. The chain has TRBV6-1 and TRBJ1-5, with D uncertain. CDR1 and CDR2 from the germline V gene are MNHNS and SASEGT. This CDR3 has 13 residues. Trimming took 9 bases from V and 4 from J, leaving 13 bases between them. The CDR3 DNA sequence: TGTGCCAGTCGGGTATCCTTAAATCAGCCCCAGCATTTT. Its protein product is CASRVSLNQPQHF.

Concerning this clone itself: The junction differs from germline at one of its ends, possibly a read error. The rearrangement uses TRBV6-4 and TRBJ2-1; tentatively, D is TRBD1 or TRBD2 (5 bases each). This CDR3 has 12 amino acids. Per the germline V gene, CDR1 is MRHNA and CDR2 is SNTAGT. CDR3 sequence: CASSKTGPPSVF. DNA of the CDR3: TGTGCCAGCAGTAAAACGGGACCCCCGTCGGTCTTC.

The V gene is TRBV7-2, the J gene TRBJ1-6, with D possibly matching TRBD1 (6 bases). The CDR3 runs 14 residues. Trimming removed 2 bases from V and 7 bases from J, with 9 bases in between. Per germline, CDR1 SGHTA and CDR2 FQGNSA. The CDR3 DNA sequence: TGTGCCAGCAGCTTATACAGGGCAAATTCACCCCTCCACTTT. It is translated as CASSLYRANSPLHF. The full variable domain, rest sourced from reference TRBV7-2 and TRBJ1-6, is GAGVSQSPSNKVTEKGKDVELRCDPISGHTALYWYRQSLGQGLEFLIYFQGNSAPDKSGLPSDRFSAERTGGSVSTLTIQRTQQEDSAVYLCASSLYRANSPLHFGNGTRLTVT.

This chain uses TRBV28 with TRBJ1-5, with no clear D. The CDR3 has 13 amino acids. V gave up 6 bases and J gave up 2 bases, with 8 bases separating them. Germline-derived CDR1 and CDR2 are MDHEN and SYDVKM. The CDR3, as DNA: TGTGCCAGCAGGGCCGTCGGCAATCAGCCCCAGCATTTT. Residues: CASRAVGNQPQHF.

CDR3 DNA: TGTGCCAGCAGCCAAGGGGATAGCGGGGGGGCCGGAGAGACCCAGTACTTC. Its protein product is CASSQGDSGGAGETQYF. The genes are TRBV4-2 and TRBJ2-5; 11 nucleotides line up with TRBD2. The CDR3 sequence is 17 residues long. J was trimmed by 4 bases and V by 1 base; bases with no gene match: 8. Germline V gene data show CDR1 as LGHNA and CDR2 as YNFKEQ.

The CDR3 coding sequence is TGCGCCAGCAGCCAAGATCTTCACAGCTTCTACGAGCAGTACTTC. Translation gives CASSQDLHSFYEQYF. The V and J genes are TRBV4-3 and TRBJ2-7; unclear D gene. From germline, CDR1 is LGHNA and CDR2 YSLEER. CDR3 length: 15 residues. Trimming took off 0 bases at V and 3 bases at J, with 12 bases between the two ends.

This clone was counted a single time. The chain employs TRBV13 and TRBJ2-6, with D hard to call. Germline loops: CDR1 PRHDT, CDR2 FYEKMQ (reference sequence). CDR3 length: 15 residues. V was clipped by 5 bases and J by 0 bases, with 8 bases between them. CDR3 residues: CASSPRISGANVLTF. CDR3 coding DNA: TGTGCCAGCAGCCCGCGAATCTCTGGGGCCAACGTCCTGACTTTC.

This clone has a handful of counts. The genes are TRBV7-2 and TRBJ1-1; TRBD1 matches at 10 bases. This CDR3 region has 14 residues. V was pared by 5 bases and J by 10 bases, with 10 bases of the junction left unmatched. The V gene's germline CDR1 is SGHTA and CDR2 FQGNSA. The CDR3 nucleotides read TGTGCCAGCAGCCCCCAGGGACAGGGGTCGGCAGCTTTCTTT. It codes for CASSPQGQGSAAFF. Full variable domain (missing parts from reference TRBV7-2 and TRBJ1-1): GAGVSQSPSNKVTEKGKDVELRCDPISGHTALYWYRQSLGQGLEFLIYFQGNSAPDKSGLPSDRFSAERTGGSVSTLTIQRTQQEDSAVYLCASSPQGQGSAAFFGQGTRLTVV.

This clone was observed a single time. The chain joins TRBV11-2 to TRBJ2-3, with a possible D match to TRBD2 (7 bases). The CDR3 is made up of 15 amino acids. V shed 3 bases and J shed 2 bases, with 12 bases lying between them. Germline V gene lookup returns CDR1 SGHAT and CDR2 FQNNGV. As DNA, the CDR3 is TGTGCCAGCAGCTTTGCGGGGGCGGACACAGATACGCAGTATTTT. It translates to CASSFAGADTDTQYF.

The genes are TRBV5-5 and TRBJ2-1, with D unclear. CDR3 length: 14 residues. Trimming left V 0 bases short and J 6 bases short, with 10 bases between. Per the germline V gene, CDR1 is SGHKS and CDR2 is YYEKEE (reference sequence). The CDR3 loop reads CASSLDGPVNEQFF. Here the CDR3 DNA reads TGTGCCAGCAGCTTGGACGGGCCTGTCAATGAGCAGTTCTTC. Variable domain in full (rest from reference TRBV5-5 and TRBJ2-1): DAGVTQSPTHLIKTRGQQVTLRCSPISGHKSVSWYQQVLGQGPQFIFQYYEKEERGRGNFPDRFSARQFPNYSSELNVNALLLGDSALYLCASSLDGPVNEQFFGPGTRLTVL.

This chain uses TRBV6-5 with TRBJ1-3; D gene unclear. The CDR3 is made up of 13 amino acids. Germline V gene lookup returns CDR1 MNHEY and CDR2 SVGAGI. Trimming shortened V by 6 bases and J by 4 bases, and 10 bases separated the two germline ends. The DNA for the CDR3 is TGTGCCAGCAGCGAGTACAAAGGAAACACCATATATTTT. This codes for CASSEYKGNTIYF.

The chain joins TRBV27 to TRBJ1-6, with no clear D. The germline V gene encodes CDR1 MNHEY and CDR2 SMNVEV (reference sequence). V was pared by 4 bases and J by 0 bases, with 10 bases between. The CDR3 sequence is 16 residues long. CDR3 DNA: TGTGCCAGCAGTTCTACCAGTAGCTCCTATAATTCACCCCTCCACTTT. This translates into CASSSTSSSYNSPLHF.

This clone was seen a single time. The gene calls are TRBV7-9 and TRBJ2-3; 7 bases match TRBD1. V trimming: 5 bases; J trimming: 3 bases; junction bases outside the gene matches: 14. Looked up from germline, CDR1 is SEHNR and CDR2 is FQNEAQ (reference sequence). CDR3 length equals 17 residues. The CDR3 DNA reads TGTGCCAGCAGCGGAGTGAACCGGGACAGCCAGACAGATACGCAGTATTTT. This gives the protein CASSGVNRDSQTDTQYF.

The rearrangement joins TRBV30 to TRBJ2-7, with a possible D match to TRBD1 (6 bases). This CDR3 has 13 residues. From germline, CDR1 is GTSNPN and CDR2 SVGIG (reference sequence). V gave up 4 bases and J gave up 2 bases, with 12 bases separating them. CDR3 in amino acids: CAWNRDIAYEQYF. The CDR3 DNA reads as TGTGCCTGGAACCGGGACATTGCCTACGAGCAGTACTTC.

The J gene is TRBJ1-6, the V gene TRBV27, with TRBD1 matching 7 bases. Germline CDR1 reads MNHEY; CDR2 reads SMNVEV (reference sequence). There are 16 residues in the CDR3. V lost 2 bases, J lost 1 base, and 2 bases stayed unmatched. CDR3 region: CASSLMTGSYNSPLHF. CDR3 nucleotide sequence: TGTGCCAGCAGTTTAATGACAGGGTCCTATAATTCACCCCTCCACTTT.

V is TRBV30 and J is TRBJ2-5; either TRBD1 or TRBD2 may fit D (6 bases each). CDR1 and CDR2 from the germline V gene are GTSNPN and SVGIG (reference sequence). This CDR3 spans 14 amino acids. Trimming shortened V by 4 bases and J by 5 bases, and 17 bases separated the two germline ends. CDR3 in DNA: TGTGCCTGGACCGCCGTAGGGGGAGGCGAGACCCAGTACTTC. The encoded protein is CAWTAVGGGETQYF.

This clone appeared once. V gene TRBV30 combines with J gene TRBJ2-5, with a possible D match to TRBD1 (5 bases). This CDR3 is built from 12 residues. Trimming stripped 3 bases from V and 5 bases from J, with 10 bases between. Germline values: CDR1 GTSNPN, CDR2 SVGIG (reference sequence). CDR3 in amino acids: CAWSQGGETQYF. The CDR3 coding sequence is TGTGCCTGGAGCCAGGGTGGGGAGACCCAGTACTTC.

The rearrangement joins TRBV7-2 to TRBJ2-1, with 9 positions matching TRBD2. With 1 base clipped from V and 6 bases from J, the junction kept 4 bases outside the gene matches. The CDR3 runs 15 residues. Germline V gene data show CDR1 as SGHTA and CDR2 as FQGNSA. CDR3 sequence (DNA): TGTGCCAGCAGCTTAGGGCGGGGGGGCCTCAATGAGCAGTTCTTC. Its protein product is CASSLGRGGLNEQFF.

The rearrangement links TRBV7-2 to TRBJ2-5; D is unclear. The CDR3 consists of 14 residues. Per the germline V gene, CDR1 is SGHTA and CDR2 is FQGNSA. V was clipped by 2 bases and J by 3 bases, with 10 bases between them. CDR3 DNA: TGTGCCAGCAGCTTACTGGGCTGGGAAGAGACCCAGTACTTC. Protein: CASSLLGWEETQYF.

The chain links TRBV4-2 to TRBJ2-1; D unresolved. The V end was cut by 6 bases, the J end by 5 bases, with 17 bases between. Germline V gene lookup returns CDR1 LGHNA and CDR2 YNFKEQ. This CDR3 spans 15 amino acids. The DNA of the CDR3 is TGTGCCAGCAGTCCAAGGAGCCGAGCTAACAATGAGCAGTTCTTC. Translation: CASSPRSRANNEQFF.

This chain links TRBV6-6 with TRBJ1-2; possibly TRBD1 for D (6 bases). The germline V and J ends were trimmed by 4 bases and 3 bases, with 12 bases remaining between them. Germline lookup yields CDR1 MNHNY and CDR2 SVGAGI (reference sequence). This CDR3 spans 14 amino acids. CDR3 amino acids: CASSSGGSHYGYTF. The CDR3 region has the DNA TGTGCCAGCAGTTCGGGGGGCTCACACTATGGCTACACCTTC.

V usage is TRBV19 and J usage is TRBJ1-5; D call uncertain. Per germline, CDR1 LNHDA and CDR2 SQIVND (reference sequence). The V end was cut by 0 bases, the J end by 2 bases, with 8 bases between. The length of the CDR3 is 15 residues. The CDR3 DNA reads as TGTGCCAGTAGTATAGATCGGGCAGGCAATCAGCCCCAGCATTTT. Protein: CASSIDRAGNQPQHF.

For this clone: Other DNA sequences within the sample encode an identical CDR3. The chain links TRBV5-6 to TRBJ2-5; TRBD1 is a possible D gene (6 bases). CDR1 and CDR2 (germline): SGHDT, YYEEEE. Trimming cost V 2 bases and J 4 bases, with 9 bases left between them. CDR3 length: 13 residues. CDR3 loop: CASSFRGRETQYF. CDR3 nucleotide sequence: TGTGCCAGCAGCTTCAGGGGTAGAGAGACCCAGTACTTC.

In its sample, this clone was seen a few times. The chain recombines TRBV6-4 with TRBJ2-1, with 8 bases fitting TRBD2. Trimming removed 5 bases from V and 8 bases from J; junction bases left unmatched: 17. The CDR3 runs to 17 residues. CDR1 and CDR2 from the germline V gene are MRHNA and SNTAGT. The CDR3 region has the DNA TGTGCCAGCAGTTCATCACCTCCCGGGGGGGCCGGGGATGAGCAGTTCTTC. Protein: CASSSSPPGGAGDEQFF.

The chain joins TRBV9 to TRBJ2-5; TRBD2 is a possible D gene (6 bases). Trimming left V 3 bases short and J 2 bases short, with 11 bases between. The germline V gene encodes CDR1 SGDLS and CDR2 YYNGEE. The CDR3 extends over 14 amino acids. CDR3 residues: CASSGRERQETQYF. The CDR3 DNA reads as TGTGCCAGCAGCGGACGGGAGCGTCAAGAGACCCAGTACTTC.

J is TRBJ2-7 and V is TRBV6-5; the D gene is possibly TRBD1 (5 bases). CDR3 length equals 15 residues. V dropped 0 bases and J dropped 2 bases, with 11 bases sitting between them. Per the germline V gene, CDR1 is MNHEY and CDR2 is SVGAGI. Here the CDR3 DNA reads TGTGCCAGCAGTTACTCGACAGCAAAACCCTACGAGCAGTACTTC. Translating gives CASSYSTAKPYEQYF.

The rearrangement joins TRBV7-8 to TRBJ1-1, with TRBD1 identical over 10 bases. Germline V gene data show CDR1 as SGHVS and CDR2 as FQNEAQ. The J segment lost 3 bases and the V segment lost 5 bases, leaving 6 bases of the junction unmatched. The CDR3 extends over 15 amino acids. This CDR3 reads CASSPWDRGDTEAFF. The CDR3 DNA is TGTGCCAGCAGCCCTTGGGACAGGGGTGACACTGAAGCTTTCTTT. Full variable domain (outside the CDR3, taken from reference TRBV7-8 and TRBJ1-1): GAGVSQSPRYKVAKRGQDVALRCDPISGHVSLFWYQQALGQGPEFLTYFQNEAQLDKSGLPSDRFFAERPEGSVSTLKIQRTQQEDSAVYLCASSPWDRGDTEAFFGQGTRLTVV.

The chain uses TRBV5-1 and TRBJ1-6, with TRBD1 as a possible D gene (6 bases). The germline V gene has CDR1 SGHRS and CDR2 YFSETQ. The CDR3 has 15 residues. V gave up 4 bases and J gave up 6 bases, with 14 bases separating them. CDR3 coding DNA: TGCGCCAGCAGCGAACCGACAGGCGGTAATTCACCCCTCCACTTT. Its translation is CASSEPTGGNSPLHF.

This chain uses TRBV2 with TRBJ1-1; no clear D gene. The V and J ends lost 7 bases and 1 base respectively, with 13 bases between them. This CDR3 has 14 residues. Germline V gene data show CDR1 as SNHLY and CDR2 as FYNNEI. CDR3: CASTTRGPNTEAFF. CDR3 coding DNA: TGTGCCAGCACCACCCGGGGTCCGAACACTGAAGCTTTCTTT.